This TCR beta chain was sequenced in a study of cytomegalovirus exposure and HLA in healthy donors. A multiplex PCR was run with 60 Vbeta primers and 13 Jbeta primers. Clones were read by immunoSEQ multiplex PCR, and TCRdb kept only the in-frame ones, dropping some. The sample lists 60,000 to 70,000 clones, approximately 79% occurring once. Sequencing input: PBMCs. This sequence was found in a woman aged 25 to 39 in good health and CMV-seronegative.

CDR3 DNA: TGTGCCAGCAGTGGTGGGAGGGGCTGGGACTATGGCTACACCTTC. Its translation: CASSGGRGWDYGYTF. The V gene is TRBV2, the J gene TRBJ1-2; TRBD1 is a possible D gene (5 bases). The CDR3 covers 15 residues. Germline CDR1 reads SNHLY; CDR2 reads FYNNEI. The V and J ends lost 4 bases and 3 bases respectively, with 15 bases between them.